The 32 T cell receptor beta chains below were found in one sample sequenced in a study of cytomegalovirus exposure and HLA in healthy donors. Use of 60 Vbeta and 13 Jbeta primers characterized the PCR. TCRdb's copy holds only in-frame clones and misses some; the assay was immunoSEQ multiplex PCR. The sample carries 85,000 to 120,000 clones, roughly 80% recorded once. Specimen: PBMCs. The source of these receptors is a man aged 60 to 69 in good health and CMV-seronegative.

The chain couples TRBV4-3 to TRBJ2-7, with 9 positions matching TRBD1. The CDR3 is 17 amino acids. Germline V gene sequence: CDR1 LGHNA, CDR2 YSLEER. Trimming took 4 bases from V and 6 from J; bases not matched to a gene: 16. The CDR3 here is CASSLQTVGTGLFEQYF. DNA for the CDR3: TGCGCCAGCAGCCTACAAACCGTCGGGACAGGGCTCTTCGAGCAGTACTTC.

The chain uses TRBV19 and TRBJ1-5; TRBD1 agrees at 7 bases. Germline V lookup: CDR1 LNHDA, CDR2 SQIVND (reference sequence). This CDR3 comprises 13 residues. V lost 6 bases to trimming and J lost 5 bases; unmatched junction nucleotides: 4. The CDR3 spells CASRPTGHQPQHF. The DNA of the CDR3 is TGTGCCAGTAGGCCGACAGGGCATCAGCCCCAGCATTTT.

This sequence joins TRBV4-3 and TRBJ1-2; 12 nucleotides agree with TRBD1. V trimming: 4 bases; J trimming: 4 bases; junction bases outside the gene matches: 13. Germline CDR1 and CDR2: LGHNA and YSLEER. This CDR3 region has 18 residues. The CDR3 is CASSLKTLGTGGAYGYTF. The CDR3 DNA sequence: TGCGCCAGCAGCCTTAAGACCCTTGGGACAGGGGGCGCCTATGGCTACACCTTC.

This clone has just one count. The chain is built from TRBV4-2 and TRBJ1-2; unclear D gene. The CDR3 spans 13 residues. Germline V lookup: CDR1 LGHNA, CDR2 YNFKEQ. V lost 1 base to trimming and J lost 7 bases, with 10 bases between them. The chain's CDR3 is CASSQGRPGGYTF. CDR3 nucleotide sequence: TGTGCCAGCAGCCAAGGACGTCCGGGTGGCTACACCTTC.

The rearrangement joins TRBV5-4 to TRBJ2-1; 8 bases align to TRBD1. The V gene end was trimmed by 4 bases and the J gene end by 4 bases; junction bases not matched to a gene: 7. Germline-derived CDR1 and CDR2 are SGHNT and YYREEE (reference sequence). The CDR3 has 15 residues. In DNA form, the CDR3 reads TGTGCCAGCAGCACCCAGGGGGCTGGGTACAATGAGCAGTTCTTC. Amino acid sequence: CASSTQGAGYNEQFF.

The rearrangement joins TRBV18 to TRBJ1-5; TRBD1 might be the D (5 bases). The length of the CDR3 is 14 residues. Trimming took 8 bases from V and 5 from J, leaving 16 bases between them. From germline, CDR1 is KGHSH and CDR2 LQKENI. This chain's CDR3 is CASTHRDSDQPQHF. The CDR3 region has the DNA TGTGCCAGCACCCACCGGGACTCCGATCAGCCCCAGCATTTT.

The chain is built from TRBV13 and TRBJ2-3; 10 bases match TRBD2. J gave up 2 bases and V 6 bases, and 5 bases lay outside the gene matches. The germline gives CDR1 PRHDT, CDR2 FYEKMQ (reference sequence). The CDR3 is made up of 15 amino acids. The DNA for the CDR3 is TGTGCCAGCAGACCTAGCGGGGGCCCCACAGATACGCAGTATTTT. Its protein product is CASRPSGGPTDTQYF.

The chain couples TRBV30 to TRBJ1-6; 10 bases map to TRBD1. Germline loops: CDR1 GTSNPN, CDR2 SVGIG (reference sequence). The CDR3 spans 15 residues. The trim removed 3 bases at V and 5 bases at J, leaving 4 bases unmatched. The CDR3 DNA reads as TGTGCCTGGAGACTGACAGGGGGCAATAATTCACCCCTCCACTTT. It translates to CAWRLTGGNNSPLHF.

The rearrangement uses TRBV9 and TRBJ1-3, with D unresolved. The germline V gene has CDR1 SGDLS and CDR2 YYNGEE. Trimming removed 0 bases from V and 0 bases from J, with 10 bases in between. The CDR3 is 16 residues long. The CDR3 DNA sequence: TGTGCCAGCAGCGTAGCTGGCGGGATCTCTGGAAACACCATATATTTT. Protein: CASSVAGGISGNTIYF.

The chain has TRBV19 and TRBJ1-2; maybe TRBD1 (5 bases). From germline, CDR1 is LNHDA and CDR2 SQIVND (reference sequence). The CDR3 covers 15 residues. The V and J ends lost 1 base and 4 bases respectively, with 13 bases between them. The CDR3 nucleotides are TGTGCCAGTAGTATAGCACAAGGGGCAGCCTATGGCTACACCTTC. It specifies CASSIAQGAAYGYTF.

This clone has just a few counts. The chain employs TRBV7-8 and TRBJ1-3; tentatively, D is TRBD1 (5 bases). Trimming took off 1 base at V and 8 bases at J, with 15 bases between the two ends. The CDR3 is 15 residues long. CDR1 SGHVS and CDR2 FQNEAQ come from the germline V gene. This chain's CDR3 is CASSLGDWGFDTIYF. For the CDR3, the DNA is TGTGCCAGCAGCTTAGGCGACTGGGGCTTCGACACCATATATTTT. The entire variable domain, with the rest obtained from reference TRBV7-8 and TRBJ1-3, is as follows: GAGVSQSPRYKVAKRGQDVALRCDPISGHVSLFWYQQALGQGPEFLTYFQNEAQLDKSGLPSDRFFAERPEGSVSTLKIQRTQQEDSAVYLCASSLGDWGFDTIYFGEGSWLTVV.

The rearrangement uses TRBV19 and TRBJ1-6, with D perhaps matching TRBD1 (6 bases). With 5 bases removed from V and 8 bases from J, the gap between germline ends came to 22 bases. The germline V gene has CDR1 LNHDA and CDR2 SQIVND (reference sequence). The CDR3 length is 17 residues. The CDR3 coding sequence is TGTGCCAGTAGTTCCTACCCGGACCGGGGGGCCGATTCACCCCTCCACTTT. Its protein is CASSSYPDRGADSPLHF.

The chain has TRBV27 and TRBJ2-4; possibly TRBD2 for D (5 bases). The V gene lost 5 bases and the J gene lost 8 bases, with 16 bases spanning the gap. The germline V gene has CDR1 MNHEY and CDR2 SMNVEV (reference sequence). The CDR3 runs 14 residues. CDR3 sequence: CASSPRSGFYIQYF. CDR3 sequence (DNA): TGTGCCAGCAGTCCAAGGAGCGGTTTTTACATTCAGTACTTC.

This chain links TRBV9 with TRBJ2-1; possibly TRBD1 for D (6 bases). In germline, CDR1 is SGDLS, CDR2 YYNGEE. CDR3 length: 13 residues. Trimming took 3 bases from V and 8 from J, leaving 12 bases between them. CDR3 in DNA: TGTGCCAGCAGCGAACAGGGTCTTGATGAGCAGTTCTTC. This gives the protein CASSEQGLDEQFF.

V is TRBV5-6 and J is TRBJ2-5, with 7 positions matching TRBD2. The germline CDR1 and CDR2 sequences are SGHDT and YYEEEE. V shed 4 bases, J shed 5 bases, and the junction held 8 bases outside the gene matches. There are 14 residues in the CDR3. The CDR3, as DNA: TGTGCCAGCAGCCCTACGGGGGGAGGCGAGACCCAGTACTTC. The encoded protein is CASSPTGGGETQYF.

This clone was detected only a few times. The V and J genes are TRBV4-3 and TRBJ2-7, with 8 nucleotides matching TRBD1. The ends lost 0 bases at V and 3 bases at J; junction bases unmatched: 1. Germline V lookup: CDR1 LGHNA, CDR2 YSLEER. The CDR3 sequence is 14 residues long. The CDR3 bases are TGCGCCAGCAGCCAAGATGGACAGGGCTACGAGCAGTACTTC. Translated, it gives CASSQDGQGYEQYF.

The rearrangement links TRBV28 to TRBJ1-6; TRBD1 matches 8 bases. In germline, CDR1 is MDHEN, CDR2 SYDVKM. This CDR3 has 17 amino acids. Trimming cost V 6 bases and J 4 bases; bases outside gene matches: 11. CDR3 protein: CASRTGQGLSYNSPLHF. CDR3 in DNA: TGTGCCAGCAGGACCGGACAGGGTTTATCTTATAATTCACCCCTCCACTTT.

This rearrangement joins TRBV19 to TRBJ1-2, with D possibly being TRBD1 (6 bases). The germline gives CDR1 LNHDA, CDR2 SQIVND (reference sequence). V was cut by 7 bases and J by 4 bases, with 19 bases left in between. The CDR3 spans 15 residues. CDR3 region: CASKRDTNFLYGYTF. The CDR3 DNA reads TGTGCCAGTAAAAGGGACACAAATTTCCTCTATGGCTACACCTTC. The full variable domain, with the rest looked up from reference TRBV19 and TRBJ1-2, is DGGITQSPKYLFRKEGQNVTLSCEQNLNHDAMYWYRQDPGQGLRLIYYSQIVNDFQKGDIAEGYSVSREKKESFPLTVTSAQKNPTAFYLCASKRDTNFLYGYTFGSGTRLTVV.

A few counts support this clone. The chain uses TRBV19 and TRBJ1-3; TRBD1 matches 7 bases. There are 15 residues in the CDR3. J lost 0 bases, V lost 4 bases, and 3 bases had no gene match. Per germline, CDR1 LNHDA and CDR2 SQIVND (reference sequence). The CDR3 loop is CASSKGQISGNTIYF. CDR3 in DNA: TGTGCCAGTAGTAAGGGACAGATCTCTGGAAACACCATATATTTT.

This clone was detected a few times. The J gene is TRBJ1-4, the V gene TRBV2; possibly TRBD1 for D (5 bases). The V gene lost 2 bases and the J gene lost 1 base, with 8 bases spanning the gap. Germline V gene data show CDR1 as SNHLY and CDR2 as FYNNEI. The CDR3 has 15 amino acids. The CDR3 reads CASSEWGRTNEKLFF. The CDR3 DNA sequence: TGTGCCAGCAGTGAATGGGGCAGAACTAATGAAAAACTGTTTTTT.

This clone was found a few times. The chain is built from TRBV9 and TRBJ1-2; no reliable D call. The V end lost 1 base, the J end lost 8 bases, and 9 bases lay between the germline ends. From germline, CDR1 is SGDLS and CDR2 YYNGEE. The CDR3 totals 12 residues. The chain's CDR3 is CASSVSSSGYTF. The DNA for the CDR3 is TGTGCCAGCAGCGTATCGTCTAGCGGCTACACCTTC.

This chain joins TRBV5-1 and TRBJ2-3; D is unclear. This CDR3 has 15 amino acids. CDR1 is SGHRS and CDR2 is YFSETQ in the germline V gene. V was cut by 0 bases and J by 0 bases, with 8 bases left in between. The CDR3 sequence is CASSLGGTSTDTQYF. CDR3 DNA: TGCGCCAGCAGCTTGGGTGGTACTAGCACAGATACGCAGTATTTT.

This chain joins TRBV2 and TRBJ2-3; TRBD2 agrees at 8 bases. The CDR3 has 15 residues. The V and J ends lost 4 bases and 6 bases, in that order; junction bases with no gene match: 9. Looked up from germline, CDR1 is SNHLY and CDR2 is FYNNEI. The CDR3: CASSGVGGGGDTQYF. DNA for the CDR3: TGTGCCAGCAGTGGGGTGGGTGGCGGGGGGGATACGCAGTATTTT. Full variable domain (outside the CDR3, taken from reference TRBV2 and TRBJ2-3): EPEVTQTPSHQVTQMGQEVILRCVPISNHLYFYWYRQILGQKVEFLVSFYNNEISEKSEIFDDQFSVERPDGSNFTLKIRSTKLEDSAMYFCASSGVGGGGDTQYFGPGTRLTVL.

V usage is TRBV7-2 and J usage is TRBJ2-7; TRBD1 might be the D (5 bases). The germline V gene encodes CDR1 SGHTA and CDR2 FQGNSA. The CDR3 is 15 amino acids. The ends were cut back, 5 bases at V and 2 bases at J, with 16 bases in the middle. CDR3 DNA: TGTGCCAGCAGCCGAAACCCAGGGTCGGCCTACGAGCAGTACTTC. This gives the protein CASSRNPGSAYEQYF.

J is TRBJ2-5 and V is TRBV7-3; D possibly corresponds to TRBD2 (6 bases). V dropped 3 bases and J dropped 2 bases, with 13 bases sitting between them. CDR3 length: 15 amino acids. CDR1 is SGHTA and CDR2 is FQGTGA in the germline V gene. CDR3 in amino acids: CASSLSSGSQETQYF. The CDR3 DNA is TGTGCCAGCAGCTTGAGTAGCGGCTCTCAAGAGACCCAGTACTTC.

The CDR3 nucleotides are TGTGCCAGCTCACCACGACAGGATCGGCAGCCCCAGCATTTT. Translated, it gives CASSPRQDRQPQHF. The J gene is TRBJ1-5, the V gene TRBV18, with D perhaps matching TRBD1 (6 bases). Germline V gives CDR1 KGHSH, CDR2 LQKENI. With 1 base removed from V and 7 bases from J, the gap between germline ends came to 11 bases. The CDR3 totals 14 residues.

The chain carries TRBV6-1 and TRBJ2-2; tentative D call: TRBD2 (5 bases). Deletions cut 10 bases from V and 5 bases from J, with 11 bases between. Germline values: CDR1 MNHNS, CDR2 SASEGT. The CDR3 sequence is 12 residues long. CDR3 in amino acids: CANYGGTGELFF. In nucleotides, the CDR3 is TGTGCCAACTACGGAGGAACCGGGGAGCTGTTTTTT.

This chain joins TRBV5-4 and TRBJ2-3, with D perhaps matching TRBD1 (6 bases). Germline lookup yields CDR1 SGHNT and CDR2 YYREEE (reference sequence). Trimming removed 1 base from V and 4 bases from J, with 10 bases in between. The CDR3 totals 14 residues. CDR3: CASSLKGGADTQYF. DNA of the CDR3: TGTGCCAGCAGCTTGAAAGGGGGAGCAGATACGCAGTATTTT.

The chain joins TRBV6-1 to TRBJ2-3; 9 nucleotides agree with TRBD2. Germline CDR1 MNHNS, CDR2 SASEGT. This CDR3 comprises 18 residues. Losses at the gene ends were 3 bases for V and 4 bases for J; bases not matched to a gene: 14. The CDR3 sequence is CASSDPFLGTSRPDTQYF. CDR3 in DNA: TGTGCCAGCAGTGACCCTTTTCTCGGGACTAGCCGTCCAGATACGCAGTATTTT.

This chain uses TRBV9 with TRBJ2-3; 13 bases line up with TRBD2. The J segment lost 0 bases and the V segment lost 4 bases, leaving 8 bases of the junction unmatched. Germline V lookup: CDR1 SGDLS, CDR2 YYNGEE. The CDR3 is 18 amino acids. The CDR3 reads CASSPRTSGGGSTDTQYF. CDR3 nucleotides: TGTGCCAGCAGCCCGCGGACTAGCGGGGGTGGGAGCACAGATACGCAGTATTTT.

The V call is TRBV4-3, the J call TRBJ1-2; no clear D gene. Germline V gene data show CDR1 as LGHNA and CDR2 as YSLEER. V lost 4 bases, J lost 0 bases, and 6 bases lay in between. The CDR3 is 13 amino acids. CDR3 region: CASSPGANYGYTF. Written as DNA, the CDR3 is TGCGCCAGCAGCCCCGGGGCTAACTATGGCTACACCTTC.

The chain links TRBV27 to TRBJ1-1; D may be TRBD1 (5 bases). Germline CDR1 is MNHEY and CDR2 is SMNVEV (reference sequence). V was cut by 3 bases and J by 1 base, with 9 bases left in between. The CDR3 is 14 residues long. CDR3 DNA sequence: TGTGCCAGCAGTTTTGGTGGACAGAACACTGAAGCTTTCTTT. Its protein product is CASSFGGQNTEAFF.